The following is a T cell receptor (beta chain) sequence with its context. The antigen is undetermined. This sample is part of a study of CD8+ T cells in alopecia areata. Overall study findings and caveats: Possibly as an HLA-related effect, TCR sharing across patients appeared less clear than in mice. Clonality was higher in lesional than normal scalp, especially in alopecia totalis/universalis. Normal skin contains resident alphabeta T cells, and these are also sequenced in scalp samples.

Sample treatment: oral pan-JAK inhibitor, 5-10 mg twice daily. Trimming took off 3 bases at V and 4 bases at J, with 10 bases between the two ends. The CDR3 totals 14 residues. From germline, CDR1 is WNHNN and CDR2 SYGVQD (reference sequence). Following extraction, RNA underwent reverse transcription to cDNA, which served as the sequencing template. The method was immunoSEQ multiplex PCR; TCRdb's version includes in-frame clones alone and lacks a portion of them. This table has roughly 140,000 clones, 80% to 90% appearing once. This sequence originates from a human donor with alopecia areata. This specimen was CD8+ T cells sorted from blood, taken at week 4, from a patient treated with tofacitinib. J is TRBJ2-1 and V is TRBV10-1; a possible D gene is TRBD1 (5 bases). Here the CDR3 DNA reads TGCGCCAGCAGTGACCGAGACAGATACAATGAGCAGTTCTTC. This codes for CASSDRDRYNEQFF.